The sequence of this T cell receptor beta chain was determined in a study of blood T cell repertoires in COVID-19. The table lists this clone with a few counts. Trimming cost V 6 bases and J 1 base; bases outside gene matches: 8. This CDR3 comprises 15 residues. CDR1 MNHNY and CDR2 SVGAGI come from the germline V gene (reference sequence). The study recruited people aged about 18 to 89 years across some 23 US areas. Participants were placed into cohorts based on the clinical history they reported. Produced via immunoSEQ multiplex PCR; TCRdb's table is partial and in-frame only. The sample has 400,000 or so clones, approximately 86% seen once; the top ten hold around 2.1%.

The sequence derives from a middle-aged woman with acute COVID-19. Sequencing was carried out using PBMCs or T cells enriched from blood (not recorded which). The chain couples TRBV6-6 to TRBJ2-7, with 8 bases aligning to TRBD1. The CDR3 loop reads CASSLPGQESYEQYF. CDR3 nucleotides: TGTGCCAGCAGCCTACCGGGACAGGAGTCCTACGAGCAGTACTTC.